The 29 T cell receptor beta chains listed next were all sequenced from one sample in a study of T cell responses to AZD1222 COVID-19 vaccine. This table comes from immunoSEQ multiplex PCR, and its TCRdb copy is limited to in-frame clones, with some not included. The sample contains 90,000 to 120,000 clones, roughly nine tenths of which appear only once. This specimen consisted of peripheral blood, obtained on day 0 of AZD1222 vaccination. The receptors originated from an adult in good health.

The CDR3 sequence is CASSHPYGYTF. CDR3 in DNA: TGTGCCAGCAGCCACCCGTATGGCTACACCTTC. The chain couples TRBV4-2 to TRBJ1-2; D is ambiguous. CDR1 is LGHNA, CDR2 YNFKEQ, per germline. The CDR3 length is 11 residues. V was shortened by 3 bases and J by 5 bases, with 4 bases between the two germline ends.

V and J are TRBV12-3 or TRBV12-4 and TRBJ2-7; D gene ambiguous. CDR3 size: 12 residues. The V end was cut by 1 base, the J end by 0 bases, with 1 base between. CDR3 nucleotides: TGTGCCAGCAGTTTAGGCTCCTACGAGCAGTACTTC. Its translation: CASSLGSYEQYF.

The chain combines TRBV5-1 with TRBJ1-2; D is uncertain. Germline values: CDR1 SGHRS, CDR2 YFSETQ. The V end was cut by 0 bases, the J end by 0 bases, with 9 bases between. There are 15 residues in the CDR3. In DNA, the CDR3 is TGCGCCAGCAGCTTGGAGGGAGGGTCTAACTATGGCTACACCTTC. Translated, it gives CASSLEGGSNYGYTF.

V gene TRBV2 combines with J gene TRBJ2-7; weak D call: TRBD1 (6 bases). This CDR3 is 16 amino acids long. The germline CDR1 and CDR2 sequences are SNHLY and FYNNEI. The CDR3 DNA follows: TGTGCGACGGGGTTACGGGGCAGGGGTGTTCTCCACGAGCAGTACTTC. Amino acids: CATGLRGRGVLHEQYF.

This chain links TRBV11-1 with TRBJ1-1; 8 positions agree with TRBD1. CDR3 size: 15 residues. The germline V gene encodes CDR1 SGHAT and CDR2 FQDESV (reference sequence). J gave up 5 bases and V 4 bases, and 9 bases lay outside the gene matches. Written as DNA, the CDR3 is TGTGCCAGCAGCTCCCGGACAGGGAGAGCAACTGAAGCTTTCTTT. This codes for CASSSRTGRATEAFF.

This sequence joins TRBV4-3 and TRBJ1-2; unclear D gene. The CDR3 extends over 14 amino acids. V lost 0 bases to trimming and J lost 4 bases, with 9 bases between them. The germline V gene has CDR1 LGHNA and CDR2 YSLEER. CDR3 amino acids: CASSQEPSFYGYTF. The CDR3 DNA sequence: TGCGCCAGCAGCCAAGAACCGAGCTTCTATGGCTACACCTTC.

The chain combines TRBV2 with TRBJ2-1; 11 positions match TRBD2. Germline V gene lookup returns CDR1 SNHLY and CDR2 FYNNEI. The J segment lost 6 bases and the V segment lost 10 bases, leaving 2 bases of the junction unmatched. The CDR3 spans 12 residues. The CDR3 nucleotides read TGTGCCACAGGGACTAGCGGCAATGAGCAGTTCTTC. It translates to CATGTSGNEQFF.

This clone has just one count. The chain recombines TRBV24-1 with TRBJ2-1, with D perhaps given as TRBD1 or TRBD2 (5 bases each). Germline assignment: CDR1 KGHDR and CDR2 SFDVKD. V shed 4 bases and J shed 0 bases, with 15 bases lying between them. The CDR3 has 17 residues. The CDR3 sequence: CATSETGRSSSYNEQFF. DNA for the CDR3: TGTGCCACCAGTGAAACGGGACGTTCGAGCTCCTACAATGAGCAGTTCTTC.

DNA for the CDR3: TGTGCCAGCAGTCCTACGACAGGGCAAGATACGCAGTATTTT. Translated: CASSPTTGQDTQYF. The V call is TRBV6-5, the J call TRBJ2-3; 7 nucleotides line up with TRBD1. From germline, CDR1 is MNHEY and CDR2 SVGAGI. V trimming: 5 bases; J trimming: 5 bases; junction bases outside the gene matches: 7. CDR3 length equals 14 residues.

The chain employs TRBV2 and TRBJ1-2; possibly TRBD1 for D (6 bases). CDR1 and CDR2 from the germline V gene are SNHLY and FYNNEI. V was shortened by 0 bases and J by 4 bases, with 12 bases between the two germline ends. CDR3 length equals 15 residues. The CDR3 here is CASSEAGGGSYGYTF. Written as DNA, the CDR3 is TGTGCCAGCAGTGAAGCGGGAGGGGGTAGCTATGGCTACACCTTC.

Written as DNA, the CDR3 is TGTGCCTGGAGACCTCCGGGACTCTACGAGCAGTACTTC. Translating it yields CAWRPPGLYEQYF. The chain joins TRBV30 to TRBJ2-7, with D perhaps TRBD2 (6 bases). CDR1 is GTSNPN and CDR2 is SVGIG in the germline V gene (reference sequence). This CDR3 spans 13 amino acids. V lost 3 bases to trimming and J lost 3 bases, with 12 bases between them.

The genes are TRBV5-1 and TRBJ2-5; D is unclear. The V gene lost 7 bases and the J gene lost 2 bases, with 12 bases spanning the gap. CDR3 length: 13 amino acids. Germline V CDR1 and CDR2: SGHRS, YFSETQ. CDR3 DNA: TGCGCCAGCCGAAGGGCCTCGCAAGAGACCCAGTACTTC. Protein: CASRRASQETQYF.

This chain joins TRBV4-2 and TRBJ1-2, with 12 bases fitting TRBD1. The CDR3 consists of 15 residues. V lost 3 bases and J lost 7; bases outside the gene matches: 6. In germline, CDR1 is LGHNA, CDR2 YNFKEQ. In nucleotides, the CDR3 is TGTGCCAGCAGCCAGGGACAGGGGGCGCAGTCTGGCTACACCTTC. It codes for CASSQGQGAQSGYTF.

V is TRBV7-3 and J is TRBJ2-2; either TRBD1 or TRBD2 may fit D (6 bases each). The germline V and J ends were trimmed by 5 bases and 1 base, with 17 bases remaining between them. The CDR3 totals 17 residues. In germline, CDR1 is SGHTA, CDR2 FQGTGA. The CDR3 here is CASSPRSGAGNTGELFF. In nucleotides, the CDR3 is TGTGCCAGCAGCCCAAGGTCGGGGGCCGGGAACACCGGGGAGCTGTTTTTT. Based on the CDR3 plus reference TRBV7-3 and TRBJ2-2, the full variable domain is GAGVSQTPSNKVTEKGKYVELRCDPISGHTALYWYRQSLGQGPEFLIYFQGTGAADDSGLPNDRFFAVRPEGSVSTLKIQRTERGDSAVYLCASSPRSGAGNTGELFFGEGSRLTVL.

The gene calls are TRBV7-2 and TRBJ2-3; the match to TRBD2 covers 9 bases. Germline loops: CDR1 SGHTA, CDR2 FQGNSA. This CDR3 spans 15 amino acids. V gave up 5 bases and J gave up 1 base; unmatched junction bases: 4. CDR3 DNA: TGTGCCAGCAGCCCCCCTAGCGGGGGCACAGATACGCAGTATTTT. Protein sequence: CASSPPSGGTDTQYF.

The chain combines TRBV12-3 or TRBV12-4 with TRBJ2-1; D is undetermined. The CDR3 is 13 amino acids. V was shortened by 5 bases and J by 1 base, with 6 bases between the two germline ends. This CDR3 reads CASSDDSYNEQFF. The CDR3 DNA sequence: TGTGCCAGCAGTGACGATTCCTACAATGAGCAGTTCTTC.

For the CDR3, the DNA is TGTGCCAGCAGTTTGAACACTGAAGCTTTCTTT. It encodes CASSLNTEAFF. This chain links TRBV7-9 with TRBJ1-1; D is undetermined. Trimming pared 6 bases from V and 0 bases from J, leaving 2 bases between. Germline assignment: CDR1 SEHNR and CDR2 FQNEAQ (reference sequence). The CDR3 extends over 11 amino acids. The whole variable domain, remainder taken from reference TRBV7-9 and TRBJ1-1, is DTGVSQNPRHKITKRGQNVTFRCDPISEHNRLYWYRQTLGQGPEFLTYFQNEAQLEKSRLLSDRFSAERPKGSFSTLEIQRTEQGDSAMYLCASSLNTEAFFGQGTRLTVV.

The chain recombines TRBV5-4 with TRBJ1-4; D might be TRBD1 (5 bases). Germline V lookup: CDR1 SGHNT, CDR2 YYREEE (reference sequence). The CDR3 is 15 residues long. V lost 0 bases, J lost 2 bases, and 8 bases lay in between. The DNA for the CDR3 is TGTGCCAGCAGCTTGGGGGGCAGCACTAATGAAAAACTGTTTTTT. As protein: CASSLGGSTNEKLFF.

The chain uses TRBV7-2 and TRBJ2-7; no reliable D call. The CDR3 runs to 11 residues. The germline CDR1 and CDR2 sequences are SGHTA and FQGNSA. The V end lost 5 bases, the J end lost 6 bases, and 8 bases lay between the germline ends. For the CDR3, the DNA is TGTGCCAGCAGCCAATTGACCGAGCAGTACTTC. This encodes CASSQLTEQYF. Full variable domain (missing parts from reference TRBV7-2 and TRBJ2-7): GAGVSQSPSNKVTEKGKDVELRCDPISGHTALYWYRQSLGQGLEFLIYFQGNSAPDKSGLPSDRFSAERTGGSVSTLTIQRTQQEDSAVYLCASSQLTEQYFGPGTRLTVT.

The chain recombines TRBV5-5 with TRBJ2-3; 10 bases line up with TRBD1. Germline V gene lookup returns CDR1 SGHKS and CDR2 YYEKEE (reference sequence). The CDR3 runs 17 residues. V lost 4 bases and J lost 5; bases outside the gene matches: 13. CDR3 protein: CASSAAGQGITGDTQYF. DNA for the CDR3: TGTGCCAGCAGCGCAGCGGGACAGGGGATTACGGGAGATACGCAGTATTTT.

J is TRBJ2-3 and V is TRBV4-3; D is unresolved. Germline CDR1 is LGHNA and CDR2 is YSLEER. V lost 0 bases and J 1 base, leaving 8 bases between the germline ends. This CDR3 contains 15 residues. The CDR3 here is CASSQDGFGTDTQYF. The CDR3 region has the DNA TGCGCCAGCAGCCAAGATGGATTTGGCACAGATACGCAGTATTTT.

The chain links TRBV6-6 to TRBJ1-1; D is possibly TRBD1 (5 bases). The V end lost 2 bases, the J end lost 3 bases, and 10 bases lay between the germline ends. The CDR3 extends over 14 amino acids. Germline CDR1 reads MNHNY; CDR2 reads SVGAGI (reference sequence). The CDR3 spells CASSYRGWDTEAFF. The CDR3 region has the DNA TGTGCCAGCAGTTACCGGGGGTGGGACACTGAAGCTTTCTTT.

The V call is TRBV30, the J call TRBJ2-7, with TRBD1 as a possible D gene (5 bases). CDR3 length equals 12 residues. V was clipped by 2 bases and J by 3 bases, with 8 bases between them. Germline assignment: CDR1 GTSNPN and CDR2 SVGIG (reference sequence). The CDR3 spells CAWSKQVYEQYF. CDR3 nucleotide sequence: TGTGCCTGGAGTAAACAGGTCTACGAGCAGTACTTC.

The chain recombines TRBV4-3 with TRBJ2-1; D is ambiguous. Trimming removed 2 bases at V and 0 bases at J, with 8 bases between. Germline CDR1 and CDR2: LGHNA and YSLEER. This CDR3 contains 15 residues. The CDR3 region is CASSQLVSSYNEQFF. CDR3 bases: TGCGCCAGCAGCCAACTAGTTAGCTCCTACAATGAGCAGTTCTTC.

The V call is TRBV6-2 or TRBV6-3, the J call TRBJ2-7; tentatively, D is TRBD2 (6 bases). The CDR3 has 15 residues. From germline, CDR1 is MNHEY and CDR2 SVGEGT. V was shortened by 7 bases and J by 2 bases, with 18 bases between the two germline ends. CDR3 protein: CASTPGEAGTYEQYF. The CDR3 bases are TGTGCCAGCACCCCCGGGGAGGCAGGGACCTACGAGCAGTACTTC.

This chain connects TRBV9 to TRBJ1-6; D gene ambiguous. This CDR3 region has 13 residues. V lost 3 bases and J 5 bases, leaving 6 bases between the germline ends. The germline V gene has CDR1 SGDLS and CDR2 YYNGEE. CDR3: CASSAQNNSPLHF. For the CDR3, the DNA is TGTGCCAGCAGCGCCCAGAATAATTCACCCCTCCACTTT.

The gene calls are TRBV20-1 and TRBJ2-5; no definite D call. Germline CDR1 DFQATT, CDR2 SNEGSKA (reference sequence). The CDR3 runs 10 residues. Trimming removed 3 bases from V and 5 bases from J, with 4 bases in between. DNA of the CDR3: TGCAGTGCTAGGACGGAGACCCAGTACTTC. It codes for CSARTETQYF.

The chain joins TRBV4-2 to TRBJ1-5; D might be TRBD1 (5 bases). V dropped 0 bases and J dropped 0 bases, with 12 bases sitting between them. CDR1 and CDR2 from the germline V gene are LGHNA and YNFKEQ. The CDR3 is 17 amino acids. This CDR3 is CASSQELRQNSNQPQHF. CDR3 in DNA: TGTGCCAGCAGCCAAGAACTAAGACAGAATAGCAATCAGCCCCAGCATTTT.

A single count supports this clone. The chain couples TRBV7-5 to TRBJ2-3; the table assigns TRBD1, which was not confirmed against the DNA. TRBV7-5 is a documented pseudogene. This CDR3 spans 14 amino acids. The CDR3 sequence is CVRRGHHRSGKQYF. CDR3 coding DNA: TGTGTCAGAAGGGGACACCACAGGTCAGGGAAGCAGTATTTT.